This is a list of T cell receptor beta chains from one sample in a study of blood T cell repertoires in COVID-19. Measured with immunoSEQ multiplex PCR; TCRdb has only the in-frame clones, and not every one. The data contain about 69,000 clones, about 86% of them seen just once; the ten biggest clones take up 15% to 20%. Specimen: peripheral blood. The receptors derive from a man in his forties or fifties with COVID-19, enrolled during active disease. CDR3s include the opening cysteine and the closing phenylalanine or tryptophan. A D gene is named only where the DNA matches it firmly. Clone sizes are given selectively: once, few, many, or a class where the clone is expanded.

V gene: TRBV2
D gene: NA
J gene: TRBJ1-6
clone size: NA
CDR3 DNA: TGTGCCAGCAGTGAACGTACAGGGTTTGGAAATTCACCCCTCCACTTT
CDR3 protein: CASSERTGFGNSPLHF

V gene: TRBV6-6
D gene: TRBD1
J gene: TRBJ2-5
clone size: NA
CDR3 DNA: TGTGCCAGCAGTCCGGGACAGGGGGTTTTTGGTCAAGAGACCCAGTACTTC
CDR3 protein: CASSPGQGVFGQETQYF

V gene: TRBV10-3
D gene: TRBD1
J gene: TRBJ2-1
clone size: NA
CDR3 DNA: TGTGCCATCAGTGAGTCCGGGACAGGGAGCTCCTACAATGAGCAGTTCTTC
CDR3 protein: CAISESGTGSSYNEQFF

V gene: TRBV5-4
D gene: TRBD1
J gene: TRBJ2-7
clone size: NA
CDR3 DNA: TGTGCCAGCAGCTATGGACAGGCCCTCTCCTACGAGCAGTACTTC
CDR3 protein: CASSYGQALSYEQYF

V gene: TRBV15
D gene: TRBD1
J gene: TRBJ1-4
clone size: NA
CDR3 DNA: TGTGCCACCAGCCGGGGACAGGGGTGGAATGAAAAACTGTTTTTT
CDR3 protein: CATSRGQGWNEKLFF

V gene: TRBV23-1
D gene: TRBD1
J gene: TRBJ2-3
clone size: NA
CDR3 DNA: TGCGCCAGCAGTCATTTCAGGACAGGGGGGGGAGATACGCAGTATTTT
CDR3 protein: CASSHFRTGGGDTQYF

V gene: TRBV3-1/TRBV3-2
D gene: NA
J gene: TRBJ1-2
clone size: NA
CDR3 DNA: TGTGCCAGCAGCCACTGGCAAATCTATGGCTACACCTTC
CDR3 protein: CASSHWQIYGYTF

V gene: TRBV2
D gene: NA
J gene: TRBJ1-3
clone size: NA
CDR3 DNA: TGTGCCAGCAGCCGGGGGGCTGGAAACACCATATATTTT
CDR3 protein: CASSRGAGNTIYF

V gene: TRBV5-1
D gene: TRBD1
J gene: TRBJ2-1
clone size: NA
CDR3 DNA: TGCGCCAGCAGCTCGTCGGGACAGACATGGGAGCAGTTCTTC
CDR3 protein: CASSSSGQTWEQFF

V gene: TRBV6-6
D gene: NA
J gene: TRBJ2-7
clone size: NA
CDR3 DNA: TGTGCCAGCAGCCTGGACAGACAAAACGAGCAGTACTTC
CDR3 protein: CASSLDRQNEQYF

V gene: TRBV5-6
D gene: NA
J gene: TRBJ2-1
clone size: once
CDR3 DNA: TGTGCCAGCAGGGGTCGGGGTAGCTCCTACAATGAGCAGTTCTTC
CDR3 protein: CASRGRGSSYNEQFF

V gene: TRBV3-1/TRBV3-2
D gene: TRBD2
J gene: TRBJ2-5
clone size: NA
CDR3 DNA: TGTGCCAGCAGCCAAGATAGCGGGGGCCAAGAGACCCAGTACTTC
CDR3 protein: CASSQDSGGQETQYF

V gene: TRBV28
D gene: TRBD1
J gene: TRBJ2-2
clone size: NA
CDR3 DNA: TGTGCCAGCAGTTCCGGGACAGGGAGGGAAAAGAACACCGGGGAGCTGTTTTTT
CDR3 protein: CASSSGTGREKNTGELFF

V gene: TRBV19
D gene: TRBD1
J gene: TRBJ2-1
clone size: NA
CDR3 DNA: TGTGCCAGTAGTCCCCCCCCGGGACAGGGCTTCTATGAGCAGTTCTTC
CDR3 protein: CASSPPPGQGFYEQFF

V gene: TRBV7-8
D gene: TRBD1
J gene: TRBJ2-1
clone size: NA
CDR3 DNA: TGTGCCAGCAGCTTAGGGGACAGGGGTGACAATGAGCAGTTCTTC
CDR3 protein: CASSLGDRGDNEQFF

V gene: TRBV6-5
D gene: NA
J gene: TRBJ2-7
clone size: once
CDR3 DNA: TGTGCCAGCAGCCTCTATCCTTTTACAGTTACTGAGCAGTACTTC
CDR3 protein: CASSLYPFTVTEQYF

V gene: TRBV7-2
D gene: NA
J gene: TRBJ1-5
clone size: NA
CDR3 DNA: TGTGCCAGCAGCTTAGCTTCGGGTTTTAGCAATCAGCCCCAGCATTTT
CDR3 protein: CASSLASGFSNQPQHF

V gene: TRBV5-1
D gene: TRBD1
J gene: TRBJ1-6
clone size: NA
CDR3 DNA: TGCGCCAGCAGCTTGTTTCAGGGGGGTAATTCACCCCTCCACTTT
CDR3 protein: CASSLFQGGNSPLHF

V gene: TRBV10-2
D gene: TRBD1
J gene: TRBJ1-2
clone size: NA
CDR3 DNA: TGCGCCAGCAGTGGCACAGGGGTTCACTGGCCTGGCTACACCTTC
CDR3 protein: CASSGTGVHWPGYTF

V gene: TRBV18
D gene: TRBD2
J gene: TRBJ2-7
clone size: NA
CDR3 DNA: TGTGCCTCCCGGGCCGGGGGGGACGAGCAGTACTTC
CDR3 protein: CASRAGGDEQYF

V gene: TRBV12-3/TRBV12-4
D gene: NA
J gene: TRBJ1-5
clone size: few
CDR3 DNA: TGTGCCAGCAGTCAGGGGCAGCCCCAGCATTTT
CDR3 protein: CASSQGQPQHF

V gene: TRBV5-4
D gene: TRBD2
J gene: TRBJ2-1
clone size: NA
CDR3 DNA: TGTGCCAGCAGCTTGTCCGCGACTAGCGGGGGGGGATACAATGAGCAGTTCTTC
CDR3 protein: CASSLSATSGGGYNEQFF

V gene: TRBV6-1
D gene: TRBD1
J gene: TRBJ2-5
clone size: NA
CDR3 DNA: TGTGCCAGCAGTGACCTGGACAGGGGGGAGACCCAGTACTTC
CDR3 protein: CASSDLDRGETQYF

V gene: TRBV27
D gene: NA
J gene: TRBJ2-6
clone size: NA
CDR3 DNA: TGTGCCAGCAGTTTATATAGGGGTACTGGGGCCAACGTCCTGACTTTC
CDR3 protein: CASSLYRGTGANVLTF

V gene: TRBV4-1
D gene: NA
J gene: TRBJ1-3
clone size: NA
CDR3 DNA: TGCGCCAGCACAGCAGGGGTTTTAGGAGGAAACACCATATATTTT
CDR3 protein: CASTAGVLGGNTIYF

V gene: TRBV7-9
D gene: NA
J gene: TRBJ2-5
clone size: NA
CDR3 DNA: TGTGCCAGCAGCTTAATCGGGGGGCGACGTGAGACCCAGTACTTC
CDR3 protein: CASSLIGGRRETQYF

V gene: TRBV19
D gene: TRBD1
J gene: TRBJ2-4
clone size: NA
CDR3 DNA: TGTGCCAGTAGTCCCCGGACAGGGGACGCGGGCAAAAACATTCAGTACTTC
CDR3 protein: CASSPRTGDAGKNIQYF

V gene: TRBV6-6
D gene: NA
J gene: TRBJ2-7
clone size: few
CDR3 DNA: TGTGCCAGCAGTTACACGGCCAGGGCCGGCTACGAGCAGTACTTC
CDR3 protein: CASSYTARAGYEQYF

V gene: TRBV6-5
D gene: TRBD1
J gene: TRBJ1-6
clone size: NA
CDR3 DNA: TGTGCCAGCAGTTATGGGACCGGGACAGGGACTTCACCCCTCCACTTT
CDR3 protein: CASSYGTGTGTSPLHF

V gene: TRBV12-3/TRBV12-4
D gene: NA
J gene: TRBJ1-1
clone size: once
CDR3 DNA: TGTGCCAGCAGTTTAATGAGGAACACTGAAGCTTTCTTT
CDR3 protein: CASSLMRNTEAFF

V gene: TRBV10-3
D gene: TRBD1
J gene: TRBJ2-1
clone size: NA
CDR3 DNA: TGTGCCATCAGAAGACAGGGGGGTAATGAGCAGTTCTTC
CDR3 protein: CAIRRQGGNEQFF

V gene: TRBV19
D gene: NA
J gene: TRBJ2-2
clone size: NA
CDR3 DNA: TGTGCCAGTAAAGAGCGGAAGAACACCGGGGAGCTGTTTTTT
CDR3 protein: CASKERKNTGELFF

V gene: TRBV6-6
D gene: NA
J gene: TRBJ1-6
clone size: NA
CDR3 DNA: TGTGCCAGCAGCCGACGGACAGACGGCTCCTATAATTCACCCCTCCACTTT
CDR3 protein: CASSRRTDGSYNSPLHF

V gene: TRBV7-6
D gene: TRBD2
J gene: TRBJ2-3
clone size: few
CDR3 DNA: TGTGCCAGCAGCAACGGGGGGGCTGATACGCAGTATTTT
CDR3 protein: CASSNGGADTQYF

V gene: TRBV10-1
D gene: NA
J gene: TRBJ2-7
clone size: NA
CDR3 DNA: TGCGCCAGCAGCTCTCATTACAACTCCTACGAGCAGTACTTC
CDR3 protein: CASSSHYNSYEQYF

V gene: TRBV10-2
D gene: NA
J gene: TRBJ2-5
clone size: NA
CDR3 DNA: TGCGCCAGCAGTGAGTCGAGCGGACAGCGGCGGTACTTC
CDR3 protein: CASSESSGQRRYF

V gene: TRBV5-1
D gene: TRBD1
J gene: TRBJ1-6
clone size: NA
CDR3 DNA: TGCGCCAGCAGTCAGGACAGGGGAACCCCCGGGCCAGGCTCACCCCTCCACTTT
CDR3 protein: CASSQDRGTPGPGSPLHF

V gene: TRBV27
D gene: TRBD2
J gene: TRBJ2-5
clone size: NA
CDR3 DNA: TGTGCCACCCCCGGGAGGTGGGTAGAGACCCAGTACTTC
CDR3 protein: CATPGRWVETQYF

V gene: TRBV7-7
D gene: NA
J gene: TRBJ2-5
clone size: NA
CDR3 DNA: TGTGCCAGCAGCCAAGGGACTTCCCAAGAGACCCAGTACTTC
CDR3 protein: CASSQGTSQETQYF

V gene: TRBV6-5
D gene: TRBD1
J gene: TRBJ2-7
clone size: NA
CDR3 DNA: TGTGCCAGCAGCGACAGGGGGTATTCCTACGAGCAGTACTTC
CDR3 protein: CASSDRGYSYEQYF

V gene: TRBV7-9
D gene: NA
J gene: TRBJ2-7
clone size: NA
CDR3 DNA: TGTGCCAGCAGTGAGATTACCTACGAGCAGTACTTC
CDR3 protein: CASSEITYEQYF

V gene: TRBV12-3/TRBV12-4
D gene: NA
J gene: TRBJ1-5
clone size: NA
CDR3 DNA: TGTGCCAGCAGTTTTGCGGATCAGCCCCAGCATTTT
CDR3 protein: CASSFADQPQHF

V gene: TRBV10-2
D gene: NA
J gene: TRBJ2-7
clone size: NA
CDR3 DNA: TGCGCCAGCAGTGGGCAGGGACTTAACTACGAGCAGTACTTC
CDR3 protein: CASSGQGLNYEQYF

V gene: TRBV7-9
D gene: NA
J gene: TRBJ2-5
clone size: once
CDR3 DNA: TGTGCCAGCAGCAGGGATGGCGGGGCCCTCGAGACCCAGTACTTC
CDR3 protein: CASSRDGGALETQYF

V gene: TRBV27
D gene: TRBD1
J gene: TRBJ2-1
clone size: NA
CDR3 DNA: TGTGCCAGCAGTTTGAGACCGCTGACAGGGATCTATGAGCAGTTCTTC
CDR3 protein: CASSLRPLTGIYEQFF

V gene: TRBV7-9
D gene: NA
J gene: TRBJ2-7
clone size: NA
CDR3 DNA: TGTGCCAGCAGCTTGGACACAGAGTCCTACGAGCAGTACTTC
CDR3 protein: CASSLDTESYEQYF

V gene: TRBV5-1
D gene: TRBD2
J gene: TRBJ2-7
clone size: NA
CDR3 DNA: TGCGCCAGCAGCATGGGACTAGAGTACGAGCAGTACTTC
CDR3 protein: CASSMGLEYEQYF